The 31 T cell receptor beta chains in this list originate from one sample, sequenced in a study of cytomegalovirus exposure and HLA in healthy donors. 60 Vbeta and 13 Jbeta primers were used in PCR. Some clones are missing from TCRdb's copy, which holds only in-frame ones; the method was immunoSEQ multiplex PCR. The sample records 90,000 to 120,000 clones, 70% to 80% being singletons. Sample: PBMCs. All receptors come from a woman in her thirties or forties in good health and CMV-seronegative.

Only a few counts were recorded for this clone. CDR3 coding DNA: TGTGCCACCTCCCTCCCAGCGGGAGTGGGGGAGCAGTACTTC. It codes for CATSLPAGVGEQYF. The chain uses TRBV28 and TRBJ2-7, with 8 bases aligning to TRBD2. Germline V gives CDR1 MDHEN, CDR2 SYDVKM. With 10 bases clipped from V and 7 bases from J, the junction kept 15 bases outside the gene matches. This CDR3 has 14 residues.

The gene calls are TRBV4-3 and TRBJ2-7; perhaps TRBD1 as D (5 bases). Germline lookup yields CDR1 LGHNA and CDR2 YSLEER. There are 15 residues in the CDR3. The germline V and J ends were trimmed by 0 bases and 3 bases, with 12 bases remaining between them. The CDR3 spells CASSQDASGNYEQYF. The CDR3, as DNA: TGCGCCAGCAGCCAAGATGCTTCAGGGAACTACGAGCAGTACTTC.

The chain employs TRBV5-1 and TRBJ2-7, with D perhaps matching TRBD1 (6 bases). Between the trimmed V and J ends, which lost 4 bases and 6 bases, there was a span of 14 bases. The CDR3 consists of 13 residues. CDR1 is SGHRS, CDR2 YFSETQ, per germline. CDR3 coding DNA: TGCGCCAGCAGCCCTATGACAGGTGGCGAGCAGTACTTC. Translating it yields CASSPMTGGEQYF. The full variable domain, with the rest looked up from reference TRBV5-1 and TRBJ2-7, is KAGVTQTPRYLIKTRGQQVTLSCSPISGHRSVSWYQQTPGQGLQFLFEYFSETQRNKGNFPGRFSGRQFSNSRSEMNVSTLELGDSALYLCASSPMTGGEQYFGPGTRLTVT.

The chain joins TRBV18 to TRBJ1-2; 8 bases fit TRBD1. V dropped 1 base and J dropped 4; count of bases not matched to a gene: 11. The CDR3 contains 17 residues. The germline V gene has CDR1 KGHSH and CDR2 LQKENI. CDR3 coding DNA: TGTGCCAGCTCACCACAATCCACAGGGGGGGGTAGCTATGGCTACACCTTC. Its translation is CASSPQSTGGGSYGYTF. The whole variable domain, remainder taken from reference TRBV18 and TRBJ1-2, is NAGVMQNPRHLVRRRGQEARLRCSPMKGHSHVYWYRQLPEEGLKFMVYLQKENIIDESGMPKERFSAEFPKEGPSILRIQQVVRGDSAAYFCASSPQSTGGGSYGYTFGSGTRLTVV.

The chain is built from TRBV7-2 and TRBJ2-5; D unclear. The DNA end is more similar to TRBJ2-7, so the J call may be wrong. Germline lookup yields CDR1 SGHTA and CDR2 FQGNSA. The CDR3 totals 13 residues. CDR3 residues: CASSPQAVPEQYF. Here the CDR3 DNA reads TGTGCCAGCAGCCCTCAGGCCGTTCCCGAGCAGTACTTC.

V is TRBV28 and J is TRBJ2-7, with D maybe TRBD2 (5 bases). The V end was cut by 7 bases, the J end by 4 bases, with 14 bases between. The CDR3 runs 13 residues. CDR1 and CDR2 from the germline V gene are MDHEN and SYDVKM. This CDR3 reads CASNQIRDYEQYF. The CDR3 region has the DNA TGTGCCAGCAATCAAATCCGGGATTACGAGCAGTACTTC.

V and J are TRBV7-8 and TRBJ2-5; 7 nucleotides align to TRBD2. The germline V gene has CDR1 SGHVS and CDR2 FQNEAQ. The J segment lost 11 bases and the V segment lost 6 bases, leaving 15 bases of the junction unmatched. The CDR3 covers 14 residues. In DNA, the CDR3 is TGTGCCAGCAGGGAAGACAGTCGGGGGAGGGAGCAGTACTTC. This translates into CASREDSRGREQYF. The whole variable domain, remainder taken from reference TRBV7-8 and TRBJ2-5, is GAGVSQSPRYKVAKRGQDVALRCDPISGHVSLFWYQQALGQGPEFLTYFQNEAQLDKSGLPSDRFFAERPEGSVSTLKIQRTQQEDSAVYLCASREDSRGREQYFGPGTRLLVL.

The chain combines TRBV5-1 with TRBJ1-4; maybe TRBD1 (5 bases). The germline V and J ends were trimmed by 6 bases and 0 bases, with 12 bases remaining between them. Germline V gene data show CDR1 as SGHRS and CDR2 as YFSETQ. The CDR3 is 15 residues long. CDR3 coding DNA: TGCGCCAGCACCACAGGTCCGGCAACTAATGAAAAACTGTTTTTT. Protein product: CASTTGPATNEKLFF.

The CDR3 DNA reads as TGTGCCAGCAGTTTATCGAAGCGAGGGGGGGCGTCCTACGAGCAGTACTTC. Its translation is CASSLSKRGGASYEQYF. The chain recombines TRBV27 with TRBJ2-7, with D possibly TRBD2 on 7 matching bases. From germline, CDR1 is MNHEY and CDR2 SMNVEV (reference sequence). The ends were cut back, 0 bases at V and 1 base at J, with 16 bases in the middle. This CDR3 has 17 amino acids.

This sequence joins TRBV4-3 and TRBJ2-1; 11 bases match TRBD2. Germline assignment: CDR1 LGHNA and CDR2 YSLEER. Germline trimming cut 4 bases from V and 5 bases from J; bases unmatched to any gene: 1. The CDR3 extends over 14 amino acids. The CDR3 region has the DNA TGCGCCAGCAGCCCACTAGCGGGAGACAATGAGCAGTTCTTC. Protein sequence: CASSPLAGDNEQFF.

This chain links TRBV15 with TRBJ1-2, with D unresolved. This CDR3 contains 19 residues. The germline V and J ends were trimmed by 0 bases and 4 bases, with 24 bases remaining between them. The germline gives CDR1 LNHNV, CDR2 YYDKDF (reference sequence). The CDR3 loop reads CATSRDDGWEGTSSYGYTF. In DNA, the CDR3 is TGTGCCACCAGCAGAGATGATGGGTGGGAGGGAACAAGTTCCTATGGCTACACCTTC.

This clone was seen a few times. V gene TRBV7-7 combines with J gene TRBJ2-1, with 11 nucleotides matching TRBD1. The V and J ends lost 5 bases and 9 bases, in that order; junction bases with no gene match: 6. CDR1 is SSHAT, CDR2 FNYEAQ, per germline (reference sequence). The CDR3 length is 14 residues. CDR3 DNA sequence: TGTGCCAGCAGCAACGGACAGGGGGCTAGTGAGCAGTTCTTC. This sequence encodes CASSNGQGASEQFF.

This CDR3 reads CASSTRGRNEQYF. The CDR3 DNA sequence: TGTGCCAGCTCAACCAGGGGGAGGAACGAGCAGTACTTC. The V and J genes are TRBV18 and TRBJ2-5; D is possibly TRBD1 (7 bases). The DNA end is a closer match to TRBJ2-7, so the J assignment may be wrong. Germline CDR1 KGHSH, CDR2 LQKENI. The length of the CDR3 is 13 residues.

The rearrangement joins TRBV7-9 to TRBJ1-6; D gene unclear. The CDR3 consists of 18 residues. CDR1 is SEHNR and CDR2 is FQNEAQ in the germline V gene (reference sequence). Trimming shortened V by 4 bases and J by 0 bases, and 16 bases separated the two germline ends. The CDR3 DNA reads as TGTGCCAGCAGCTCCCCAGGCGGGGAGAGCTCCTATAATTCACCCCTCCACTTT. It specifies CASSSPGGESSYNSPLHF.

The V and J genes are TRBV7-9 and TRBJ2-2, with 8 nucleotides matching TRBD2. This CDR3 is 16 amino acids long. Germline V gives CDR1 SEHNR, CDR2 FQNEAQ (reference sequence). V trimming: 5 bases; J trimming: 4 bases; junction bases outside the gene matches: 9. CDR3 DNA sequence: TGTGCCAGCAGCCCCAGCGGGAGAGGGGGCACCGGGGAGCTGTTTTTT. Its protein product is CASSPSGRGGTGELFF.

This chain links TRBV30 with TRBJ2-7; 12 nucleotides agree with TRBD2. V shed 1 base, J shed 5 bases, and the junction held 0 bases outside the gene matches. Germline assignment: CDR1 GTSNPN and CDR2 SVGIG (reference sequence). The CDR3 is 13 amino acids. Here the CDR3 DNA reads TGTGCCTGGAGTGGACTAGCGGGAGACGAGCAGTACTTC. It codes for CAWSGLAGDEQYF.

The CDR3 DNA sequence: TGTGCCAGCACCGGGGGAGGAGTCACAGATACGCAGTATTTT. The encoded protein is CASTGGGVTDTQYF. This chain connects TRBV6-1 to TRBJ2-3; possible D gene TRBD2, 6 bases. Trimming removed 7 bases from V and 2 bases from J, with 13 bases in between. This CDR3 region has 14 residues. The germline V gene encodes CDR1 MNHNS and CDR2 SASEGT.

DNA for the CDR3: TGCGCCAGCAGCTTGGGCAGGGGGAACCGGGGATACGAGCAGTACTTC. It encodes CASSLGRGNRGYEQYF. The rearrangement uses TRBV5-1 and TRBJ2-7; 7 bases agree with TRBD1. V shed 0 bases and J 4 bases; nucleotides not matched to a gene: 10. This CDR3 has 16 amino acids. The germline CDR1 and CDR2 sequences are SGHRS and YFSETQ.

V gene TRBV28 combines with J gene TRBJ1-6; D gene ambiguous. V was trimmed by 6 bases and J by 0 bases, leaving 12 bases between them. Germline CDR1 reads MDHEN; CDR2 reads SYDVKM. The CDR3 runs 16 residues. CDR3: CASSPLGGSYNSPLHF. CDR3 DNA sequence: TGTGCCAGCAGCCCCTTAGGAGGCTCCTATAATTCACCCCTCCACTTT.

V and J are TRBV19 and TRBJ2-6; 11 bases align to TRBD1. Per germline, CDR1 LNHDA and CDR2 SQIVND (reference sequence). This CDR3 is built from 20 residues. Trimming cost V 0 bases and J 0 bases; bases outside gene matches: 7. The CDR3 sequence: CASSIDRGGTGGSGANVLTF. CDR3 coding DNA: TGTGCCAGTAGTATAGATCGGGGTGGGACAGGGGGCTCTGGGGCCAACGTCCTGACTTTC. The full variable domain, its missing parts supplied by reference TRBV19 and TRBJ2-6, is DGGITQSPKYLFRKEGQNVTLSCEQNLNHDAMYWYRQDPGQGLRLIYYSQIVNDFQKGDIAEGYSVSREKKESFPLTVTSAQKNPTAFYLCASSIDRGGTGGSGANVLTFGAGSRLTVL.

The chain links TRBV6-1 to TRBJ2-7; the D is unclear. CDR1 and CDR2 from the germline V gene are MNHNS and SASEGT. The CDR3 length is 15 residues. V was pared by 0 bases and J by 0 bases, with 9 bases between. CDR3 DNA sequence: TGTGCCAGCAGTGAAGCGGGCGTGAGCTCCTACGAGCAGTACTTC. Its protein product is CASSEAGVSSYEQYF.

This chain joins TRBV9 and TRBJ1-2; D gene uncertain. V was pared by 0 bases and J by 3 bases, with 15 bases between. The length of the CDR3 is 16 residues. The germline CDR1 and CDR2 sequences are SGDLS and YYNGEE. CDR3 in amino acids: CASSVVGEGRDYGYTF. In DNA form, the CDR3 reads TGTGCCAGCAGCGTAGTGGGTGAAGGGCGGGACTATGGCTACACCTTC.

The rearrangement links TRBV4-1 to TRBJ2-7, with D unclear. Per germline, CDR1 MGHRA and CDR2 YSYEKL. The CDR3 is 15 amino acids. The germline V and J ends were trimmed by 0 bases and 2 bases, with 11 bases remaining between them. The CDR3 nucleotides read TGCGCCAGCAGCCAAGATCGCGTACGCCCCTACGAGCAGTACTTC. Its protein is CASSQDRVRPYEQYF.

The chain joins TRBV18 to TRBJ1-5; 7 bases align to TRBD1. The CDR3 is 14 residues long. Germline CDR1 and CDR2: KGHSH and LQKENI. The V gene end was trimmed by 3 bases and the J gene end by 15 bases; junction bases not matched to a gene: 14. The CDR3 nucleotides read TGTGCCAGCTCACCTTCGTCAGGGGGAAAGTCTCTGCATTTT. Protein sequence: CASSPSSGGKSLHF.

V is TRBV4-1 and J is TRBJ1-1, with D possibly matching TRBD1 (5 bases). V was pared by 5 bases and J by 5 bases, with 18 bases between. The CDR3 loop spans 15 amino acids. From germline, CDR1 is MGHRA and CDR2 YSYEKL. In nucleotides, the CDR3 is TGCGCCAGCAGCGCCAGGGTGTCCAGTGGAACTGAAGCTTTCTTT. Translation gives CASSARVSSGTEAFF.

The rearrangement links TRBV30 to TRBJ2-1; TRBD2 is a possible D gene (5 bases). This CDR3 contains 14 residues. Trimming cost V 0 bases and J 9 bases, with 15 bases left between them. Germline V gene data show CDR1 as GTSNPN and CDR2 as SVGIG (reference sequence). The CDR3 DNA follows: TGTGCCTGGAGTGTCTCCCCACTAGTGGTTGAGCAGTTCTTC. Translation: CAWSVSPLVVEQFF. Combining the CDR3 with reference TRBV30 and TRBJ2-1 gives the whole variable domain SQTIHQWPATLVQPVGSPLSLECTVEGTSNPNLYWYRQAAGRGLQLLFYSVGIGQISSEVPQNLSASRPQDRQFILSSKKLLLSDSGFYLCAWSVSPLVVEQFFGPGTRLTVL.

This chain links TRBV30 with TRBJ1-2, with 8 bases aligning to TRBD1. The germline gives CDR1 GTSNPN, CDR2 SVGIG (reference sequence). CDR3 size: 12 residues. V was clipped by 5 bases and J by 4 bases; unmatched bases: 3. In DNA form, the CDR3 reads TGTGCCTGGGCAGGGGGCGGCTATGGCTACACCTTC. Protein product: CAWAGGGYGYTF.

V is TRBV29-1 and J is TRBJ2-5; a weak D match, TRBD2 (6 bases). Germline CDR1 and CDR2: SQVTM and ANQGSEA. There are 15 residues in the CDR3. Between the trimmed V and J ends, which lost 4 bases and 0 bases, there was a span of 15 bases. This CDR3 is CSVALRTGDQETQYF. CDR3 in DNA: TGCAGCGTTGCGCTCCGGACGGGAGACCAAGAGACCCAGTACTTC.

The genes are TRBV7-2 and TRBJ2-1, with 11 bases fitting TRBD2. The CDR3 contains 17 residues. The V segment lost 4 bases and the J segment 9 bases; nucleotides outside the gene matches: 14. CDR1 and CDR2 from the germline V gene are SGHTA and FQGNSA. The CDR3 is CASSSSGTSGGRGEQFF. For the CDR3, the DNA is TGTGCCAGCAGCTCCTCGGGAACTAGCGGGGGACGGGGTGAGCAGTTCTTC.

This clone appeared a few times. V usage is TRBV1 and J usage is TRBJ1-3. TRBV1 is assigned pseudogene status. This CDR3 has 15 residues. The CDR3 DNA is TGCACCAGCAGCCGAGAACCGGGATCTGGAAACACCATATATTTT. Encoded protein: CTSSREPGSGNTIYF.

The chain joins TRBV15 to TRBJ2-1; 9 bases fit TRBD2. The germline V gene has CDR1 LNHNV and CDR2 YYDKDF (reference sequence). The CDR3 contains 17 residues. V was clipped by 0 bases and J by 3 bases; unmatched bases: 6. The CDR3 spells CATSRDPAGGIYNEQFF. As DNA, the CDR3 is TGTGCCACCAGCAGAGATCCAGCGGGAGGCATCTACAATGAGCAGTTCTTC.